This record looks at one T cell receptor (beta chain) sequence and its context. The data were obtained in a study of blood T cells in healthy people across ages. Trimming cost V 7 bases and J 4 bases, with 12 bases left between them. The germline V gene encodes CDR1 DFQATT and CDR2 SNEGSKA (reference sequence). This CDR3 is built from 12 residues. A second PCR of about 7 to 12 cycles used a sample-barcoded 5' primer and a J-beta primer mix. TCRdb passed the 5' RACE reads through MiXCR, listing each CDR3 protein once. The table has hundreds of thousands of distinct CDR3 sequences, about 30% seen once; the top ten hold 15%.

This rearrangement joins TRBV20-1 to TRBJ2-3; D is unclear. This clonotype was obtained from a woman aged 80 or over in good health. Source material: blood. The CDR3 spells CSGPQSPDTQYF. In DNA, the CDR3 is TGCAGTGGACCTCAATCGCCAGATACGCAGTATTTT.